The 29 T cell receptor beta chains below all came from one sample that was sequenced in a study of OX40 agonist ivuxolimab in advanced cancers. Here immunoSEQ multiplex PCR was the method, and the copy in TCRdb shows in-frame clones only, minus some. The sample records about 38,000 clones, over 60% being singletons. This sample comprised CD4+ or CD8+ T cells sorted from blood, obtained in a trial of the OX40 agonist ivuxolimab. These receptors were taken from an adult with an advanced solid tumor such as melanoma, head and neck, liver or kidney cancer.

The CDR3 DNA follows: TGTGCCAGCAGTGAAACGCAGGGTGGGCAGCCCCAGCATTTT. Translating it yields CASSETQGGQPQHF. The genes are TRBV25-1 and TRBJ1-5, with D tentatively TRBD1 (5 bases). This CDR3 spans 14 amino acids. With 2 bases removed from V and 7 bases from J, the gap between germline ends came to 12 bases. Germline loops: CDR1 MGHDK, CDR2 SYGVNS.

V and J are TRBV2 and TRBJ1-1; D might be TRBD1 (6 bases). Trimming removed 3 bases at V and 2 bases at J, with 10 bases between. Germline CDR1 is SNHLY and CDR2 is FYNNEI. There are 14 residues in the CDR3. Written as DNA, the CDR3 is TGTGCCAGCAGTGAGGAGGGGGGAAACACTGAAGCTTTCTTT. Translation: CASSEEGGNTEAFF.

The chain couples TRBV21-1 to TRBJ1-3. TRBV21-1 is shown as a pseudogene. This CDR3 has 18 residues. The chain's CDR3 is CASSTHGKHYHSGNTIYF. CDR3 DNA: TGTGCCAGCAGCACTCATGGGAAGCACTACCACTCTGGAAACACCATATATTTT.

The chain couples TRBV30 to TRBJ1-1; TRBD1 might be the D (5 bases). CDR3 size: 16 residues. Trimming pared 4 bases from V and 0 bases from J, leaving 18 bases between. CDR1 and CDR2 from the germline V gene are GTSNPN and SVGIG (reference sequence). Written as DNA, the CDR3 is TGTGCCTGGACCATTCAGGGACCCCGCTTGAACACTGAAGCTTTCTTT. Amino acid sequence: CAWTIQGPRLNTEAFF.

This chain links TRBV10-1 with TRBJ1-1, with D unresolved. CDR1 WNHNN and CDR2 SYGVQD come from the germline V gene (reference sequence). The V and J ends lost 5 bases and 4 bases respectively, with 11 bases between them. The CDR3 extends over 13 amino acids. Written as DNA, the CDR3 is TGCGCCAGCAGTCCCGACGTCGGCACTGAAGCTTTCTTT. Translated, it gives CASSPDVGTEAFF.

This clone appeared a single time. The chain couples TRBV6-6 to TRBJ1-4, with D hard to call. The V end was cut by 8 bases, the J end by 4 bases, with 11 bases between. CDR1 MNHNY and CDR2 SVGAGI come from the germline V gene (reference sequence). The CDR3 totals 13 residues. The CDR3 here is CASVRRSNEKLFF. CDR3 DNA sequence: TGTGCCAGCGTCCGGAGGAGTAATGAAAAACTGTTTTTT.

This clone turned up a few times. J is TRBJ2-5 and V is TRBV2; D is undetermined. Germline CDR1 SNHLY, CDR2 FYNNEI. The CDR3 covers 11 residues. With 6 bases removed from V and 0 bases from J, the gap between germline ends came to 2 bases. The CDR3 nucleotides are TGTGCCAGCAGCTACCAAGAGACCCAGTACTTC. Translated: CASSYQETQYF.

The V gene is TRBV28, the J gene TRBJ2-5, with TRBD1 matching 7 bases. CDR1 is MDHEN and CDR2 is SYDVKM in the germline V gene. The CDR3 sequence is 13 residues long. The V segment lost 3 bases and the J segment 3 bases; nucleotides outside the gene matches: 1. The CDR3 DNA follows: TGTGCCAGCAGTTTTCAGGGGGAAGAGACCCAGTACTTC. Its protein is CASSFQGEETQYF.

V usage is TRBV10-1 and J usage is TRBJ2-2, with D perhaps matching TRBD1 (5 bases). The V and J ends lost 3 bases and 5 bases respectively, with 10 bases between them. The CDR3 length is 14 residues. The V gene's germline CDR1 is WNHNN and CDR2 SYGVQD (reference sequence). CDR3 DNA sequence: TGCGCCAGCAGTGAATCGAAGGGGACCGGGGAGCTGTTTTTT. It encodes CASSESKGTGELFF.

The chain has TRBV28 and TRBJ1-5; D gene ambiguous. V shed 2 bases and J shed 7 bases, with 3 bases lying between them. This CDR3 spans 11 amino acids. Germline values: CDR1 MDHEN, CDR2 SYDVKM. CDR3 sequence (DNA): TGTGCCAGCAGTTTAACCCAGCCCCAGCATTTT. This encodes CASSLTQPQHF. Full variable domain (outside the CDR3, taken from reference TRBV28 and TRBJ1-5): DVKVTQSSRYLVKRTGEKVFLECVQDMDHENMFWYRQDPGLGLRLIYFSYDVKMKEKGDIPEGYSVSREKKERFSLILESASTNQTSMYLCASSLTQPQHFGDGTRLSIL.

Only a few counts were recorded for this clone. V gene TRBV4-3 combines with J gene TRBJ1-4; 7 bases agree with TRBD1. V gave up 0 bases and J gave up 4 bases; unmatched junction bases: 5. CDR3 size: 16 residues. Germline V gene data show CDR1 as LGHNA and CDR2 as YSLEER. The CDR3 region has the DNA TGCGCCAGCAGCCAAGATGGAGGGACAGTTAATGAAAAACTGTTTTTT. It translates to CASSQDGGTVNEKLFF.

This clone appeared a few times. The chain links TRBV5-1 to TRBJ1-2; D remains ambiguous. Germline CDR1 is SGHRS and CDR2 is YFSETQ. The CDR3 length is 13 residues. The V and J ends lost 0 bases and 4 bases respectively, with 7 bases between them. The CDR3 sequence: CASSLDSSYGYTF. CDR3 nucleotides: TGCGCCAGCAGCTTGGACAGCTCCTATGGCTACACCTTC.

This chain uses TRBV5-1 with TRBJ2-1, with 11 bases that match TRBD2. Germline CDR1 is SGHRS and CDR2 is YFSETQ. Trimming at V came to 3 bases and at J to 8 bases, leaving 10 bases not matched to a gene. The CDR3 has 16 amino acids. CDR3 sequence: CASSSAGTSGVDEQFF. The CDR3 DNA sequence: TGCGCCAGCAGCTCGGCCGGGACTAGCGGAGTTGATGAGCAGTTCTTC.

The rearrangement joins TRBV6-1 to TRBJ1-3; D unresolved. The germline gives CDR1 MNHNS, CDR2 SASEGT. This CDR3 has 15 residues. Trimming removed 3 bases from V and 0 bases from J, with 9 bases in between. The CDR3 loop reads CASSDRQTSGNTIYF. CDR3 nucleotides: TGTGCCAGCAGTGACCGGCAGACCTCTGGAAACACCATATATTTT.

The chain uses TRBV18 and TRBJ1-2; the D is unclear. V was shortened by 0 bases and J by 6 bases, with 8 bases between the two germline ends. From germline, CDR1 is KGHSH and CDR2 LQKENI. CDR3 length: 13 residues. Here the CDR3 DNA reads TGTGCCAGCTCACCACCGGTCGGGAATGGCTACACCTTC. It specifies CASSPPVGNGYTF.

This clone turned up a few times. The CDR3 DNA follows: TGTGCCAGCAGCGATGGACAGACCTATGGCTACACCTTC. Amino acid sequence: CASSDGQTYGYTF. The chain has TRBV5-4 and TRBJ1-2, with D possibly being TRBD1 (6 bases). Trimming took 4 bases from V and 4 from J, leaving 11 bases between them. Germline CDR1 reads SGHNT; CDR2 reads YYREEE (reference sequence). The CDR3 spans 13 residues.

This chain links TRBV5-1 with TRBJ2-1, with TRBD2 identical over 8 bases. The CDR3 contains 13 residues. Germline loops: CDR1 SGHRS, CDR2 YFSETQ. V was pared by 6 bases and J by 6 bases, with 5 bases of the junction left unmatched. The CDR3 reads CASTIGTSNEQFF. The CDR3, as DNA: TGCGCCAGCACCATTGGGACTAGCAATGAGCAGTTCTTC.

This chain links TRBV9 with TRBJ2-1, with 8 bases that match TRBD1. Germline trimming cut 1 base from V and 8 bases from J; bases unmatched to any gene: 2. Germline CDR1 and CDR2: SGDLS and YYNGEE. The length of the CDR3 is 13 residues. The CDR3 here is CASSVPGGHEQFF. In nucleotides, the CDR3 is TGTGCCAGCAGCGTACCAGGGGGCCATGAGCAGTTCTTC. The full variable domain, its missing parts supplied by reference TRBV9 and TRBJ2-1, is DSGVTQTPKHLITATGQRVTLRCSPRSGDLSVYWYQQSLDQGLQFLIQYYNGEERAKGNILERFSAQQFPDLHSELNLSSLELGDSALYFCASSVPGGHEQFFGPGTRLTVL.

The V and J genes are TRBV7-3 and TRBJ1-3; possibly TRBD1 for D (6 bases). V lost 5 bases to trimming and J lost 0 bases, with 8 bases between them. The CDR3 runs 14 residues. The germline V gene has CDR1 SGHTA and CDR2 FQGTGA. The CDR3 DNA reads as TGTGCCAGCAGCCAGGACAGCTCTGGAAACACCATATATTTT. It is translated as CASSQDSSGNTIYF.

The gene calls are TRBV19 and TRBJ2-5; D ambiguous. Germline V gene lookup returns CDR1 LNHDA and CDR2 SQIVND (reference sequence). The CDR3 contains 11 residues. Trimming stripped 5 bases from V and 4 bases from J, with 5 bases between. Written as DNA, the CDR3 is TGTGCCAGTAGTTTAGGAGAGACCCAGTACTTC. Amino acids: CASSLGETQYF.

CDR3 bases: TGTGCCAGCAGTTACTCGCTGCCCACGGATACGCAGTATTTT. This translates into CASSYSLPTDTQYF. V and J are TRBV6-5 and TRBJ2-3; D unresolved. Trimming removed 0 bases at V and 6 bases at J, with 10 bases between. The CDR3 covers 14 residues. The germline CDR1 and CDR2 sequences are MNHEY and SVGAGI.

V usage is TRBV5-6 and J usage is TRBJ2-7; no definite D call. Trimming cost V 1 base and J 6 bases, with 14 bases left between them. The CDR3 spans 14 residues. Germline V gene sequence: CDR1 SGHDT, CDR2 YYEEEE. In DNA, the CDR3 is TGTGCCAGCAGCTTGCCGGACGGTCCGTCCGAGCAGTACTTC. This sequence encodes CASSLPDGPSEQYF.

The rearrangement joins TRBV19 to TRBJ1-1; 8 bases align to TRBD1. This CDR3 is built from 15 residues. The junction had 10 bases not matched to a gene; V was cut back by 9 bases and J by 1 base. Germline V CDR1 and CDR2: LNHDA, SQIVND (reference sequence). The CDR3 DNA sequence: TGTGCCAGCAAGGACAGGGACTTACCGAACACTGAAGCTTTCTTT. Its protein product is CASKDRDLPNTEAFF.

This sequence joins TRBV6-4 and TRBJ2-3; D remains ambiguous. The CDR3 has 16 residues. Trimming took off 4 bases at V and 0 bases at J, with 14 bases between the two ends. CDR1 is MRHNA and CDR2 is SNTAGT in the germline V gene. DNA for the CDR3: TGTGCCAGCAGTGCCGCCCTAGGCGGAAGCACAGATACGCAGTATTTT. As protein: CASSAALGGSTDTQYF.

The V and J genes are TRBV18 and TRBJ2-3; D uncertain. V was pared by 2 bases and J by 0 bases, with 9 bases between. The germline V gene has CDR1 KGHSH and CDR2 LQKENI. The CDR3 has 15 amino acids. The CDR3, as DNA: TGTGCCAGCTCACCAAGAGCGAGGAGCACAGATACGCAGTATTTT. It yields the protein CASSPRARSTDTQYF.

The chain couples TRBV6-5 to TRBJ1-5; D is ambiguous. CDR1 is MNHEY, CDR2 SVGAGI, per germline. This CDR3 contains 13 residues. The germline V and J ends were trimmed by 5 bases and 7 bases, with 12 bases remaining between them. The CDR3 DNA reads TGTGCCAGCAGTAGACGTTCAGCGCAGCCCCAGCATTTT. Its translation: CASSRRSAQPQHF.

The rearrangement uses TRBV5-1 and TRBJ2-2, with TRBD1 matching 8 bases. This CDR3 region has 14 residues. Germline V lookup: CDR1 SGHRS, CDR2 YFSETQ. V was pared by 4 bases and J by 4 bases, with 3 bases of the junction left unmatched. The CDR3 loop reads CASSRDRTTGELFF. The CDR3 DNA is TGCGCCAGCAGCCGGGACAGGACCACCGGGGAGCTGTTTTTT.

CDR3 protein: CASSLNGDMNTEAFF. CDR3 nucleotides: TGTGCCAGCAGCTTGAATGGGGACATGAACACTGAAGCTTTCTTT. This rearrangement joins TRBV5-4 to TRBJ1-1, with D possibly TRBD1 on 6 matching bases. This CDR3 region has 15 residues. V was cut by 1 base and J by 0 bases, with 10 bases left in between. Germline CDR1 and CDR2: SGHNT and YYREEE (reference sequence). Complete variable domain (other parts from reference TRBV5-4 and TRBJ1-1): ETGVTQSPTHLIKTRGQQVTLRCSSQSGHNTVSWYQQALGQGPQFIFQYYREEENGRGNFPPRFSGLQFPNYSSELNVNALELDDSALYLCASSLNGDMNTEAFFGQGTRLTVV.

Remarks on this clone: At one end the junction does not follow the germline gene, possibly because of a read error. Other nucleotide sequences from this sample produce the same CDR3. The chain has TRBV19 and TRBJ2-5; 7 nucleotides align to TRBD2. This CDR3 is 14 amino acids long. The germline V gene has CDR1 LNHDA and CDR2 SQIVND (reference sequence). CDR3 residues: CASAYQRGQETQYF. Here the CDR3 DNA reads TGCGCCAGTGCCTATCAGCGGGGTCAAGAGACCCAGTACTTC. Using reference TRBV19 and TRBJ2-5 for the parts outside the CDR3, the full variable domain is DGGITQSPKYLFRKEGQNVTLSCEQNLNHDAMYWYRQDPGQGLRLIYYSQIVNDFQKGDIAEGYSVSREKKESFPLTVTSAQKNPTAFYLCASAYQRGQETQYFGPGTRLLVL.